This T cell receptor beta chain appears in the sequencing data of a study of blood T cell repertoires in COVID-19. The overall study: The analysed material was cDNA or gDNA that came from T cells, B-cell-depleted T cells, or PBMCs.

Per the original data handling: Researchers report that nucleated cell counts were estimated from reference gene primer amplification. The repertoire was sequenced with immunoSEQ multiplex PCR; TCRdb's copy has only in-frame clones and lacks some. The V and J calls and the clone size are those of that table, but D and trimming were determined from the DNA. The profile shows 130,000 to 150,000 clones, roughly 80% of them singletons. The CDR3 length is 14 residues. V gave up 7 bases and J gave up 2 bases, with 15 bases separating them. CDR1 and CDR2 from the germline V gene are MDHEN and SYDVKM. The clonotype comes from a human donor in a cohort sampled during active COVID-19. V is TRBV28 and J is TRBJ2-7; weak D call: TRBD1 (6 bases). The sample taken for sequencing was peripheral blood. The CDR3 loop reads CASTPAGAPYEQYF. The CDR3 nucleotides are TGTGCCAGCACCCCGGCAGGGGCGCCCTACGAGCAGTACTTC.